This T cell receptor (beta chain) was documented in a study of cytomegalovirus exposure and HLA in healthy donors. General study results and limits: Later, an analysis found that common viral pathogens appeared to be linked with several of the most significant clusters. Across donors, presence/absence analyses took sequencing depth to be roughly uniform.

The germline CDR1 and CDR2 sequences are SGDLS and YYNGEE. Germline trimming cut 5 bases from V and 4 bases from J; bases unmatched to any gene: 9. CDR3 size: 15 residues. As to this clone: Its matching antigen is unknown.

PCR involved 60 Vbeta and 13 Jbeta primers. Method: immunoSEQ multiplex PCR; TCRdb's copy keeps in-frame clones and lacks some. The data contain 30,000 to 35,000 clones, roughly 80% of them seen just once; the ten biggest clones take up approximately 6%. This chain joins TRBV9 and TRBJ1-5; 7 bases line up with TRBD1. Sequencing was performed on PBMCs. The sequence derives from a male donor in good health and CMV-seronegative. CDR3 sequence: CASSAGTAINQPQHF. The CDR3 DNA sequence: TGTGCCAGCAGTGCCGGGACAGCCATAAATCAGCCCCAGCATTTT.